Below, 24 T cell receptor beta chains from the same sample are listed, as sequenced in a study of blood T cells in healthy people across ages. Alongside a J-beta primer mix, a sample-barcoded 5' primer served in a second PCR lasting about 7 to 12 cycles. TCRdb reanalysed the 5' RACE reads using MiXCR and keeps one entry per CDR3 protein. Seen here are 1.5 million to 2 million distinct CDR3 sequences, 30% to 40% observed once, and the top ten hold 23%. Sequences were obtained from blood. The origin of the receptors is a human donor in good health.

This clonotype was detected only a few times. The chain links TRBV20-1 to TRBJ2-1; D is perhaps TRBD1 (5 bases). The CDR3 consists of 12 residues. The V and J ends lost 6 bases and 9 bases respectively, with 15 bases between them. CDR1 is DFQATT and CDR2 is SNEGSKA in the germline V gene (reference sequence). The CDR3 here is CSASEWGSEQFF. Here the CDR3 DNA reads TGCAGTGCCTCGGAGTGGGGCTCTGAGCAGTTCTTC.

This clonotype occurred a few times. This rearrangement joins TRBV14 to TRBJ1-2, with 7 bases identical to TRBD1. With 8 bases clipped from V and 4 bases from J, the junction kept 7 bases outside the gene matches. Germline CDR1 reads SGHDN; CDR2 reads FVKESK. This CDR3 region has 13 residues. The CDR3 spells CASGLGGSYGYTF. The DNA of the CDR3 is TGTGCCAGCGGCCTAGGGGGCTCCTATGGCTACACCTTC.

The rearrangement joins TRBV10-3 to TRBJ2-3; D is perhaps TRBD2 (5 bases). V lost 7 bases and J 0 bases, leaving 14 bases between the germline ends. The V gene's germline CDR1 is ENHRY and CDR2 SYGVKD. The CDR3 contains 15 residues. The CDR3 bases are TGTGCCATCAAAATGGACTCCCAGAGCACAGATACGCAGTATTTT. Translating it yields CAIKMDSQSTDTQYF.

This clonotype was counted a few times. The V gene is TRBV7-3, the J gene TRBJ2-7; D uncertain. This CDR3 is built from 13 residues. Germline V gene lookup returns CDR1 SGHTA and CDR2 FQGTGA. Trimming pared 0 bases from V and 5 bases from J, leaving 8 bases between. The CDR3 DNA reads TGTGCCAGCAGCTTAACAGTCGCGAACGAGCAGTACTTC. Amino acid sequence: CASSLTVANEQYF. The full variable domain, rest sourced from reference TRBV7-3 and TRBJ2-7, is GAGVSQTPSNKVTEKGKYVELRCDPISGHTALYWYRQSLGQGPEFLIYFQGTGAADDSGLPNDRFFAVRPEGSVSTLKIQRTERGDSAVYLCASSLTVANEQYFGPGTRLTVT.

The gene calls are TRBV7-2 and TRBJ2-1, with a weak D call TRBD1 (6 bases). V lost 5 bases to trimming and J lost 7 bases, with 18 bases between them. The V gene's germline CDR1 is SGHTA and CDR2 FQGNSA. This CDR3 spans 15 amino acids. This CDR3 reads CASSAPGVEGNEQFF. CDR3 sequence (DNA): TGTGCCAGCAGCGCCCCAGGGGTAGAGGGGAATGAGCAGTTCTTC.

This rearrangement joins TRBV20-1 to TRBJ2-7; perhaps TRBD2 as D (5 bases). This CDR3 is built from 15 residues. The ends were cut back, 0 bases at V and 2 bases at J, with 14 bases in the middle. Germline values: CDR1 DFQATT, CDR2 SNEGSKA (reference sequence). The CDR3 DNA is TGCAGTGCTAGAGATCTGATCGGTAGCGCCTACGAGCAGTACTTC. This codes for CSARDLIGSAYEQYF.

There are a few counts of this clonotype. The chain has TRBV5-1 and TRBJ1-1; 8 bases are a match to TRBD1. This CDR3 region has 16 residues. V was pared by 4 bases and J by 5 bases, with 13 bases of the junction left unmatched. The germline V gene encodes CDR1 SGHRS and CDR2 YFSETQ. CDR3 coding DNA: TGCGCCAGCAGCCAGGACAGGGAACGGTTTGGTACTGAAGCTTTCTTT. This translates into CASSQDRERFGTEAFF.

This clonotype was found a few times. The chain uses TRBV28 and TRBJ2-1; no reliable D call. The CDR3 is made up of 14 amino acids. CDR1 and CDR2 (germline): MDHEN, SYDVKM. V was shortened by 8 bases and J by 0 bases, with 11 bases between the two germline ends. The chain's CDR3 is CASDGVSSYNEQFF. The CDR3 DNA reads as TGTGCCAGCGATGGGGTTAGCTCCTACAATGAGCAGTTCTTC. Full variable domain (remainder filled in from reference TRBV28 and TRBJ2-1): DVKVTQSSRYLVKRTGEKVFLECVQDMDHENMFWYRQDPGLGLRLIYFSYDVKMKEKGDIPEGYSVSREKKERFSLILESASTNQTSMYLCASDGVSSYNEQFFGPGTRLTVL.

V is TRBV10-3 and J is TRBJ2-7; a weak D match, TRBD2 (6 bases). V lost 4 bases and J lost 0, with 16 bases in between. The CDR3 sequence is 16 residues long. CDR1 and CDR2 from the germline V gene are ENHRY and SYGVKD. The CDR3 loop reads CAISASVAAYSYEQYF. The CDR3 coding sequence is TGTGCCATCAGTGCGTCCGTAGCGGCGTACTCCTACGAGCAGTACTTC.

The CDR3 spells CSVAWAVNTEAFF. Written as DNA, the CDR3 is TGCAGCGTTGCGTGGGCGGTGAACACTGAAGCTTTCTTT. This chain connects TRBV29-1 to TRBJ1-1; D ambiguous. Germline V gene data show CDR1 as SQVTM and CDR2 as ANQGSEA. This CDR3 spans 13 amino acids. The V end lost 4 bases, the J end lost 0 bases, and 9 bases lay between the germline ends.

This clonotype was seen a handful of times. This chain connects TRBV20-1 to TRBJ2-1; 8 bases map to TRBD2. V shed 4 bases and J 4 bases; nucleotides not matched to a gene: 12. Per the germline V gene, CDR1 is DFQATT and CDR2 is SNEGSKA (reference sequence). This CDR3 comprises 16 residues. The CDR3 sequence: CSATSREAGGYNEQFF. The CDR3 bases are TGCAGTGCTACGAGCAGGGAGGCGGGGGGATACAATGAGCAGTTCTTC.

The rearrangement uses TRBV5-6 and TRBJ1-2; possible D gene TRBD1, 5 bases. This CDR3 has 14 residues. Germline assignment: CDR1 SGHDT and CDR2 YYEEEE. V was pared by 0 bases and J by 4 bases, with 10 bases between. The CDR3 loop reads CASSLGGVPYGYTF. The CDR3 bases are TGTGCCAGCAGCTTGGGAGGGGTACCCTATGGCTACACCTTC.

The chain has TRBV5-6 and TRBJ2-4, with 7 positions matching TRBD1. The J call is in doubt because the DNA end fits TRBJ2-7 better. From germline, CDR1 is SGHDT and CDR2 YYEEEE. This CDR3 is built from 17 residues. The CDR3 sequence is CASSLAGTARMLYEQYF. The CDR3, as DNA: TGTGCCAGCAGCTTGGCCGGGACAGCTAGGATGCTCTACGAGCAGTACTTC.

The chain has TRBV2 and TRBJ1-1; D unresolved. V was cut by 10 bases and J by 0 bases, with 3 bases left in between. Germline V gene sequence: CDR1 SNHLY, CDR2 FYNNEI. CDR3 length equals 10 residues. CDR3 DNA: TGTGCCAACCTGAACACTGAAGCTTTCTTT. This sequence encodes CANLNTEAFF.

The chain recombines TRBV20-1 with TRBJ1-1; the match to TRBD1 covers 8 bases. Germline CDR1 and CDR2: DFQATT and SNEGSKA (reference sequence). The CDR3 has 12 residues. As DNA, the CDR3 is TGCACCTCTCAGACAGGGGAAACTGAAGCTTTCTTT. Encoded protein: CTSQTGETEAFF.

The rearrangement uses TRBV20-1 and TRBJ2-5; possibly TRBD2 for D (6 bases). Germline V lookup: CDR1 DFQATT, CDR2 SNEGSKA (reference sequence). The CDR3 is made up of 12 amino acids. CDR3: CRVGGARETQYF. The CDR3 nucleotides read TGCAGGGTCGGCGGGGCTAGAGAGACCCAGTACTTC.

Comments on this clonotype: One end of the junction varies from germline; a read error may be responsible. J is TRBJ2-3 and V is TRBV12-3 or TRBV12-4; 8 bases fit TRBD2. This CDR3 is 18 amino acids long. DNA of the CDR3: TGTGCCAGCAGTTTAATCTTTCCAGCTCGGGGGGGCACAGGTACGCAGTATTTT. This gives the protein CASSLIFPARGGTGTQYF.

The V gene is TRBV6-5, the J gene TRBJ1-1; D may be TRBD1 (5 bases). Trimming took off 10 bases at V and 5 bases at J, with 20 bases between the two ends. Germline V lookup: CDR1 MNHEY, CDR2 SVGAGI. The CDR3 consists of 14 residues. The CDR3 DNA sequence: TGTGCCACCCAGCCGGTGGGGGGTTGGACTGAAGCTTTCTTT. It is translated as CATQPVGGWTEAFF.

The rearrangement links TRBV7-9 to TRBJ2-7; D gene uncertain. Germline V lookup: CDR1 SEHNR, CDR2 FQNEAQ (reference sequence). This CDR3 has 14 residues. Trimming took off 4 bases at V and 2 bases at J, with 12 bases between the two ends. The CDR3 protein is CASSSTVGTYEQYF. The CDR3 DNA reads as TGTGCCAGCAGCTCAACTGTAGGTACCTACGAGCAGTACTTC.

In this sample, this clonotype turned up a few times. V and J are TRBV2 and TRBJ2-7; D is perhaps TRBD1 (5 bases). The CDR3 is 13 residues long. V was cut by 6 bases and J by 6 bases, with 15 bases left in between. Germline lookup yields CDR1 SNHLY and CDR2 FYNNEI. The CDR3 reads CASRIDRVGEQYF. CDR3 bases: TGTGCCAGCAGAATAGACAGAGTCGGCGAGCAGTACTTC.

CDR3 nucleotide sequence: TGTGCCAGCAGTGAGGTAGACGACAATGAGCAGTTCTTC. Amino acids: CASSEVDDNEQFF. V is TRBV2 and J is TRBJ2-1; D remains unclear. V lost 3 bases and J 5 bases, leaving 8 bases between the germline ends. The CDR3 has 13 residues. The germline V gene encodes CDR1 SNHLY and CDR2 FYNNEI.

This clonotype was seen only a few times. The chain links TRBV7-8 to TRBJ1-2; possibly TRBD1 for D (6 bases). Germline lookup yields CDR1 SGHVS and CDR2 FQNEAQ. V lost 1 base and J 0 bases, leaving 9 bases between the germline ends. The CDR3 has 15 residues. The CDR3 DNA reads as TGTGCCAGCAGCTTAGACAGGGTTTCTAACTATGGCTACACCTTC. This gives the protein CASSLDRVSNYGYTF.

The chain uses TRBV20-1 and TRBJ1-2; 8 bases agree with TRBD1. Germline values: CDR1 DFQATT, CDR2 SNEGSKA (reference sequence). CDR3 length equals 15 residues. V trimming: 7 bases; J trimming: 3 bases; junction bases outside the gene matches: 13. This CDR3 reads CSVPSRQGRDYGYTF. The CDR3 bases are TGCAGTGTTCCCTCACGACAGGGGAGGGACTATGGCTACACCTTC.

This clonotype was seen a handful of times. The chain has TRBV14 and TRBJ2-5; D unclear. With 1 base removed from V and 5 bases from J, the gap between germline ends came to 14 bases. The CDR3 loop spans 15 amino acids. Germline-derived CDR1 and CDR2 are SGHDN and FVKESK. The CDR3 DNA sequence: TGTGCCAGCAGCCAAGGACGTTCTTATGGGGAGACCCAGTACTTC. Translated: CASSQGRSYGETQYF.